Here is one T cell receptor beta chain with its context. Antigen: not known. The data stem from a study of shared clonotypes between healthy human individuals. About the study: Donors, aged 18 to 49, were a couple of women and a few men.

Genomic DNA belonging to each subset was distributed in equal measure over several immunoSEQ plates. Method: immunoSEQ multiplex PCR; TCRdb's copy keeps in-frame clones and lacks some. The table includes around 2.3 million clones, approximately 96% detected once. Into CD45RA+ naive and CD45RA-negative memory subsets, the CD4+ cells were split. The germline CDR1 and CDR2 sequences are SGHNT and YYREEE (reference sequence). The length of the CDR3 is 17 residues. V shed 0 bases and J 6 bases; nucleotides not matched to a gene: 6. Study findings and constraints: Sharing across four donors was highest in naive CD4 (around 5%) and lowest in memory CD8 (roughly 0.4%).

This TCR was sampled from a man between 18 and 29 years old in good health. This rearrangement joins TRBV5-4 to TRBJ1-6; TRBD1 aligns across 10 bases. The sample consisted of naive CD4+ T cells sorted from blood. The subset is: CD45RA+ positively selected. CDR3 in amino acids: CASSLGGQGYFNSPLHF. The CDR3 nucleotides read TGTGCCAGCAGCTTGGGGGGACAGGGGTACTTTAATTCACCCCTCCACTTT.